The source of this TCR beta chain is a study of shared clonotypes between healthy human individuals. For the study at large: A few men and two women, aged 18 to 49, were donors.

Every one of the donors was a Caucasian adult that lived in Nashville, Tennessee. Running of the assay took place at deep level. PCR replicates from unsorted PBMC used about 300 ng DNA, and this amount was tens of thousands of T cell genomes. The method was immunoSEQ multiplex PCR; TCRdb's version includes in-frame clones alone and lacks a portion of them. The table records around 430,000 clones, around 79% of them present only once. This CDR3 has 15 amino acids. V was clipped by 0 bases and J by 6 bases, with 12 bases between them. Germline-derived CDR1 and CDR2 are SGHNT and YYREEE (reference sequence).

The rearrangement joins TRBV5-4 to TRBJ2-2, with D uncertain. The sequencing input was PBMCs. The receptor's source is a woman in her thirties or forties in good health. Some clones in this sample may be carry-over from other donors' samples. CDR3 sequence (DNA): TGTGCCAGCAGCTTGGACGGTTCCCGTGCCGGGGAGCTGTTTTTT. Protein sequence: CASSLDGSRAGELFF.